Listed below are T cell receptor beta chains from one sample, sequenced in a study of PD-1 blockade in mismatch repair-deficient tumors. The data were produced by immunoSEQ multiplex PCR, yet TCRdb's version contains in-frame clones alone and is incomplete. Of roughly 80,000 clones in the sample, over 70% were seen once. Sequencing used peripheral blood, obtained 12 weeks after starting pembrolizumab. The receptors stem from an adult with mismatch repair-deficient cancer. The CDR3 runs from the conserved cysteine through the conserved F or W.

v_gene: TRBV7-9
j_gene: TRBJ2-6
CDR3aa: CASSLPSGANVLTF

v_gene: TRBV6-5
j_gene: TRBJ1-4
CDR3aa: CASSYRQGAEKLFF

v_gene: TRBV11-3
j_gene: TRBJ2-3
CDR3aa: CASSLRLAGDTSTDTQYF

v_gene: TRBV7-2
j_gene: TRBJ2-7
CDR3aa: CASSFTSGPYEQYF

v_gene: TRBV6-1
j_gene: TRBJ2-7
CDR3aa: CASSTQGFYEQYF

v_gene: TRBV6-5
j_gene: TRBJ1-1
CDR3aa: CASSSSNDRVGGFF

v_gene: TRBV5-1
j_gene: TRBJ1-4
CDR3aa: CASSFFWGAEKLFF

v_gene: TRBV29-1
j_gene: TRBJ1-3
CDR3aa: CSVSDRAPGNTIYF

v_gene: TRBV7-8
j_gene: TRBJ2-1
CDR3aa: CASSSKGGSGGHYNEQFF

v_gene: TRBV5-5
j_gene: TRBJ2-3
CDR3aa: CASSAGTSGRGDTQYF

v_gene: TRBV10-1
j_gene: TRBJ2-7
CDR3aa: CASSESNPLGTSGRADEQYF

v_gene: TRBV6-5
j_gene: TRBJ2-7
CDR3aa: CASTQEGTNEQYF

v_gene: TRBV6-1
j_gene: TRBJ2-2
CDR3aa: CASSESGELFF

v_gene: TRBV15
j_gene: TRBJ1-5
CDR3aa: CATSIGSNQPQHF

v_gene: TRBV12-5
j_gene: TRBJ1-4
CDR3aa: CASGLEGWNEKLFF

v_gene: TRBV9
j_gene: TRBJ1-2
CDR3aa: CASSVEDSPSYGYTF

v_gene: TRBV30
j_gene: TRBJ2-7
CDR3aa: CAWSERSPYEQYF

v_gene: TRBV2
j_gene: TRBJ1-2
CDR3aa: CASSVGGTNYGYTF

v_gene: TRBV11-3
j_gene: TRBJ2-2
CDR3aa: CASSLDLGSGELFF

v_gene: TRBV5-1
j_gene: TRBJ2-3
CDR3aa: CASSFTGGRTDTQYF

v_gene: TRBV9
j_gene: TRBJ1-1
CDR3aa: CASSAGARNTEAFF

v_gene: TRBV2
j_gene: TRBJ1-1
CDR3aa: CASSDVTGNTEAFF

v_gene: TRBV11-2
j_gene: TRBJ1-2
CDR3aa: CASSFEGDHYGYTF

v_gene: TRBV11-3
j_gene: TRBJ1-3
CDR3aa: CASSCTRRTREAVRNTIYF

v_gene: TRBV10-3
j_gene: TRBJ2-2
CDR3aa: CAISGDRDTGELFF

v_gene: TRBV4-3
j_gene: TRBJ1-1
CDR3aa: CASSREGSTEAFF

v_gene: TRBV18
j_gene: TRBJ2-7
CDR3aa: CASSQQSSYEQYF

v_gene: TRBV7-6
j_gene: TRBJ2-7
CDR3aa: CATQRDEQYF

v_gene: TRBV5-6
j_gene: TRBJ2-7
CDR3aa: CASSLAAFFGDEQYF

v_gene: TRBV9
j_gene: TRBJ2-1
CDR3aa: CASSVEVGTYNEQFF

v_gene: TRBV11-2
j_gene: TRBJ2-5
CDR3aa: CASSLNGGGQETQYF

v_gene: TRBV27
j_gene: TRBJ2-1
CDR3aa: CASSFFAGLPSEQFF

v_gene: TRBV10-2
j_gene: TRBJ1-3
CDR3aa: CASTRTGDTIYF

v_gene: TRBV28
j_gene: TRBJ1-5
CDR3aa: CASRSPVNQPQHF

v_gene: TRBV11-3
j_gene: TRBJ2-6
CDR3aa: CASSIRVWGANVLTF

v_gene: TRBV6-6
j_gene: TRBJ2-7
CDR3aa: CASSPDVYEQYF

v_gene: TRBV11-2
j_gene: TRBJ2-3
CDR3aa: CASSAYIRGGGTDTQYF

v_gene: TRBV11-3
j_gene: TRBJ2-1
CDR3aa: CASSLDQPGMSEQFF

v_gene: TRBV7-8
j_gene: TRBJ2-3
CDR3aa: CASSSTPGLANTDTQYF

v_gene: TRBV19
j_gene: TRBJ2-7
CDR3aa: CATTDRGEGEQYF

v_gene: TRBV10-3
j_gene: TRBJ2-5
CDR3aa: CAISETGQGRKETQYF

v_gene: TRBV6-5
j_gene: TRBJ1-2
CDR3aa: CASSYSHGDYGYTF

v_gene: TRBV7-9
j_gene: TRBJ2-5
CDR3aa: CASSIDRFQETQYF

v_gene: TRBV18
j_gene: TRBJ2-2
CDR3aa: CASSPGRGANTGELFF